This T cell receptor (beta chain) is drawn from a study of blood T cells in healthy people across ages. Turning to the study itself: T cells yielded about one barcoded beta molecule per two cells through template switching.

The second PCR ran roughly 6 to 11 cycles with a sample-barcoded 5' primer and J-beta primers. TCRdb analysed the 5' RACE reads with MiXCR anew, one entry per CDR3 protein. The sample yields 1.5 million to 2 million distinct CDR3 sequences, about 50% seen once. Only a few counts were recorded for this clonotype. CDR1 and CDR2 (germline): SNHLY, FYNNEI. This CDR3 is 11 amino acids long. V dropped 4 bases and J dropped 9 bases, with 7 bases sitting between them. The origin of this receptor is a woman aged 40 to 50 in good health. Sequencing was performed on blood. V gene TRBV2 combines with J gene TRBJ2-1; D is ambiguous. CDR3 DNA sequence: TGTGCCAGCAGTGTAGGTCGTGAGCAGTTCTTC. It codes for CASSVGREQFF. Drawing the rest from reference TRBV2 and TRBJ2-1, the complete variable domain is EPEVTQTPSHQVTQMGQEVILRCVPISNHLYFYWYRQILGQKVEFLVSFYNNEISEKSEIFDDQFSVERPDGSNFTLKIRSTKLEDSAMYFCASSVGREQFFGPGTRLTVL.